This T cell receptor beta chain was observed in a study of T-cell memory formation after mild COVID-19. CDR1 MGHRA and CDR2 YSYEKL come from the germline V gene. The CDR3 is 15 amino acids. V was pared by 2 bases and J by 8 bases, with 18 bases between. TCRdb redid the calling of the 5' RACE reads with MiXCR, one entry per CDR3 protein. The table has 300,000 to 350,000 distinct CDR3 sequences, roughly a fifth seen once; the top ten hold 20% to 25%. The chain couples TRBV4-1 to TRBJ1-2, with D possibly TRBD1 on 5 matching bases. The specimen sequenced was PBMCs or a T cell subset sorted from them (not recorded which). This sequence originates from a man aged 18 to 30 who had mild COVID-19 (a few samples of this study predate the infection). Cell type and time point are not known. DNA of the CDR3: TGCGCCAGCAGCCAACCCAGATCCGGGGGGAGAGGCTACACCTTC. Its translation: CASSQPRSGGRGYTF.